A selection of T cell receptor beta chains follows, all from one sample in a study of blood T cell repertoires in COVID-19. Produced via immunoSEQ multiplex PCR; TCRdb's table is partial and in-frame only. The table records some 270,000 clones, around nine tenths of them present only once. Specimen: PBMCs or T cells enriched from blood (not recorded which). The receptor source for this set is a woman between 55 and 75 years old who had recovered from COVID-19. Each CDR3 is given with its conserved first and last residue. Expanded clones are given a class, and other clones once, few, many or no size at all.

.	TRBV4-1	TRBJ1-6	CASSLTLGQGFSPLHF
.	TRBV28	TRBJ1-5	CASSLTGYQPQHF
.	TRBV18	TRBJ2-2	CASQTYFSGFGTGELFF
.	TRBV12-3/TRBV12-4	TRBJ1-5	CASSRGSNQPQHF
.	TRBV2	TRBJ2-5	CASIGGGYQETQYF
.	TRBV19	TRBJ1-1	CASSSPGRYTEAFF
.	TRBV5-1	TRBJ2-2	CASSPLAGVGTGELFF
.	TRBV20-1	TRBJ1-2	CSASWSDFYTF
.	TRBV18	TRBJ1-4	CASSPRQATNEKLFF
.	TRBV27	TRBJ2-7	CASRPGLAPYEQYF
once	TRBV30	TRBJ1-4	CAWSVLFGGNHEKLFF
.	TRBV6-5	TRBJ1-5	CASIGGNQPQHF
few	TRBV7-9	TRBJ2-7	CASSFSSQRDEQYF
few	TRBV5-1	TRBJ2-7	CASSSKFEVHEQYF
.	TRBV4-1	TRBJ1-4	CASSPQGLNEANEKLFF
.	TRBV5-5	TRBJ1-2	CASSLAPGQVLYGYTF
.	TRBV19	TRBJ2-4	CASSISRANIQYF
.	TRBV6-5	TRBJ2-1	CASSYSYSQSYNEQFF
.	TRBV20-1	TRBJ1-1	CSASFLVVRDAFF
.	TRBV7-9	TRBJ2-2	CASSLRPLGLAGVVGELFF
.	TRBV7-8	TRBJ1-2	CASSAGGTATPNYGYTF
.	TRBV15	TRBJ1-4	CATSGEVRGEKLFF
.	TRBV5-1	TRBJ2-5	CASSPGTSQETQYF
.	TRBV5-1	TRBJ2-4	CASSPYSRGNIQYF
.	TRBV28	TRBJ2-1	CASEREQEVNEQFF
.	TRBV19	TRBJ2-1	CATQEGRTSHEQFF
.	TRBV5-1	TRBJ1-4	CASSPRDLRTELFF
.	TRBV6-5	TRBJ2-3	CASRGLGRGETQYF
.	TRBV5-1	TRBJ1-1	CASSSRLGQTNTEAFF
.	TRBV28	TRBJ1-1	CASSQHANRGQGAFF
.	TRBV29-1	TRBJ1-5	CSVEDPGQPQHF
.	TRBV6-1	TRBJ1-3	CASSELGGINTIYF
many	TRBV6-1	TRBJ2-5	CASSEDGSGSVKTQYF
once	TRBV2	TRBJ1-4	CASSEATSLYEKLFF
.	TRBV7-6	TRBJ2-2	CASSLGGGLTGELFF
.	TRBV3-1/TRBV3-2	TRBJ1-2	CASSLQGGTYGYTF
.	TRBV11-3	TRBJ2-3	CASSLGGTSTDTQYF
.	TRBV7-9	TRBJ2-7	CATGNEDEQYF
.	TRBV27	TRBJ2-7	CASSPGYEQYF
.	TRBV10-3	TRBJ1-1	CAARQGMSLLNTEAFF
.	TRBV2	TRBJ2-3	CASSEEGGGGSTDTQYF
.	TRBV7-8	TRBJ1-2	CASSLARRQGAEGYTF
.	TRBV11-2	TRBJ1-1	CASSSQGDTEAFF
.	TRBV18	TRBJ2-7	CASSPGDRLEQYF